This T cell receptor beta chain emerged from a study of blood T cell repertoires in COVID-19. Study-level background: T cells, B-cell-depleted T cells, or PBMCs provided the cDNA or gDNA that served as material.

Authors' processing steps: Estimates of nucleated cell counts were drawn from the amplification of reference gene primers. Clones were read by immunoSEQ multiplex PCR, and TCRdb kept only the in-frame ones, dropping some. Clone size and the V and J calls come from that table; the DNA yielded D and trimming. The sample has around 140,000 clones, around 84% seen once; the top ten hold 4.8%. V lost 7 bases and J lost 2; bases outside the gene matches: 13. Germline CDR1 reads SGHTA; CDR2 reads FQGNSA. The length of the CDR3 is 16 residues. This receptor was identified in a human donor in a cohort sampled during active COVID-19. The sample taken for sequencing was peripheral blood. The chain combines TRBV7-2 with TRBJ2-5; 7 bases align to TRBD2. The CDR3 region has the DNA TGTGCCAGCACCCCAAGAGGCGGGAGACCACAAGAGACCCAGTACTTC. Its translation: CASTPRGGRPQETQYF.